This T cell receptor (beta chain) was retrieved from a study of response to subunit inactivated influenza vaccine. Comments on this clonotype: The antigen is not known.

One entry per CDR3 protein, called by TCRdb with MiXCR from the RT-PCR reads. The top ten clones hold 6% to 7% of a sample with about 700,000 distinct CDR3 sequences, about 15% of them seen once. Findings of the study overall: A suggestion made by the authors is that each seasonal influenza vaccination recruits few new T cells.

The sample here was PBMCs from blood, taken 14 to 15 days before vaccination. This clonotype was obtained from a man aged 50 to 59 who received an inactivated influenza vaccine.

CDR3 coding DNA: TGTGCCACCAGCAGTGAGGGGGGATTGAACACCGGGGAGCTGTTTTTT. Encoded protein: CATSSEGGLNTGELFF. The chain couples TRBV15 to TRBJ2-2, with D tentatively TRBD1 or TRBD2 (6 bases each). Germline assignment: CDR1 LNHNV and CDR2 YYDKDF (reference sequence). Trimming stripped 3 bases from V and 1 base from J, with 12 bases between. This CDR3 is built from 16 residues. Looking up the rest from reference TRBV15 and TRBJ2-2 gives the full variable domain: DAMVIQNPRYQVTQFGKPVTLSCSQTLNHNVMYWYQQKSSQAPKLLFHYYDKDFNNEADTPDNFQSRRPNTSFCFLDIRSPGLGDTAMYLCATSSEGGLNTGELFFGEGSRLTVL.